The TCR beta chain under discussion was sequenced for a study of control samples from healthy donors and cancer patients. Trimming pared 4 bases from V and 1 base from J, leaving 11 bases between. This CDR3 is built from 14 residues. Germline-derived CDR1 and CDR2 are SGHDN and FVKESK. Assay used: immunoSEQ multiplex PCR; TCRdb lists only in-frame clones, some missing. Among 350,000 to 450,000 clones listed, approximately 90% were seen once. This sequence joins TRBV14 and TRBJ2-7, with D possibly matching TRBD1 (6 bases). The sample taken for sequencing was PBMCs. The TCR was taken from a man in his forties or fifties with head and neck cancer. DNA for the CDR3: TGTGCCAGCAGCCCCTGGGGACATTCCTACGAGCAGTACTTC. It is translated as CASSPWGHSYEQYF.